Presented here are 16 T cell receptor beta chains from one specimen sequenced in a study of blood T cell repertoires in COVID-19 (TCRdb year 2020). Receptors were amplified or captured by the immunoSEQ multiplex PCR assay. TCRdb provides this immuneACCESS table in a form limited to in-frame rearrangements. Some clones are lacking; in checked studies, under half of them reflect an unresolved V gene, and why the rest are absent is not known. The sample table lists some 200,000 clones, roughly 86% of them with a count of one. Of the sample, approximately 8% is held by the ten largest clones. What was sequenced was peripheral blood. The receptors come from a woman in her forties or fifties with active or convalescent COVID-19.

The chain recombines TRBV2 with TRBJ1-1; D uncertain. This CDR3 spans 13 amino acids. Germline V gives CDR1 SNHLY, CDR2 FYNNEI. V was cut by 2 bases and J by 7 bases, with 11 bases left in between. CDR3 bases: TGTGCCAGCAGTGAACCCCAGCGGGTTGAAGCTTTCTTT. Protein: CASSEPQRVEAFF.

The chain has TRBV7-9 and TRBJ1-6; D perhaps matches TRBD1 (5 bases). The CDR3 is made up of 16 amino acids. Germline lookup yields CDR1 SEHNR and CDR2 FQNEAQ (reference sequence). Trimming took off 5 bases at V and 7 bases at J, with 18 bases between the two ends. The CDR3 sequence is CASSPVGTLQNSPLHF. The CDR3 coding sequence is TGTGCCAGCAGCCCAGTCGGGACTCTTCAGAATTCACCCCTCCACTTT.

This sequence joins TRBV11-2 and TRBJ2-3; 7 nucleotides match TRBD2. The V segment lost 0 bases and the J segment 0 bases; nucleotides outside the gene matches: 12. Germline assignment: CDR1 SGHAT and CDR2 FQNNGV. The CDR3 loop spans 19 amino acids. The chain's CDR3 is CASSLDLASGSPSTDTQYF. The CDR3, as DNA: TGTGCCAGCAGCTTAGATTTGGCTAGCGGAAGCCCTAGCACAGATACGCAGTATTTT.

The gene calls are TRBV19 and TRBJ1-6; tentative D call: TRBD1 (5 bases). The CDR3 totals 13 residues. Germline V gene sequence: CDR1 LNHDA, CDR2 SQIVND (reference sequence). V was shortened by 8 bases and J by 10 bases, with 15 bases between the two germline ends. The CDR3 bases are TGTGCCAGTGGGGGGGGGTTTTACTCACCCCTCCACTTT. This codes for CASGGGFYSPLHF.

The genes are TRBV28 and TRBJ1-5, with 8 bases aligning to TRBD1. CDR1 MDHEN and CDR2 SYDVKM come from the germline V gene. Trimming cost V 5 bases and J 6 bases; bases outside gene matches: 9. CDR3 length equals 15 residues. CDR3 residues: CASSGGQGWIQPQHF. CDR3 in DNA: TGTGCCAGCAGTGGCGGACAGGGTTGGATTCAGCCCCAGCATTTT. Filled out from reference TRBV28 and TRBJ1-5, the complete variable domain reads DVKVTQSSRYLVKRTGEKVFLECVQDMDHENMFWYRQDPGLGLRLIYFSYDVKMKEKGDIPEGYSVSREKKERFSLILESASTNQTSMYLCASSGGQGWIQPQHFGDGTRLSIL.

The gene calls are TRBV5-1 and TRBJ1-1, with unresolved D. The CDR3 sequence is 14 residues long. Germline V gene data show CDR1 as SGHRS and CDR2 as YFSETQ. Trimming removed 4 bases from V and 3 bases from J, with 13 bases in between. The chain's CDR3 is CASSRFTRDTEAFF. CDR3 nucleotides: TGCGCCAGCAGCCGCTTTACGAGGGACACTGAAGCTTTCTTT.

The V call is TRBV6-5, the J call TRBJ2-5; 10 nucleotides line up with TRBD1. The CDR3 totals 15 residues. Germline CDR1 and CDR2: MNHEY and SVGAGI. J gave up 5 bases and V 2 bases, and 5 bases lay outside the gene matches. CDR3 in amino acids: CASSYMRTGGETQYF. The CDR3 bases are TGTGCCAGCAGTTACATGAGGACAGGGGGGGAGACCCAGTACTTC.

The V gene is TRBV5-7, the J gene TRBJ2-2; D is undetermined. TRBV5-7 is flagged as an ORF with uncertain function. Trimming removed 0 bases at V and 0 bases at J, with 3 bases between. There are 14 residues in the CDR3. The DNA for the CDR3 is TGTGCCAGCAGCTTGGACTCGAACACCGGGGAGCTGTTTTTT. Its protein product is CASSLDSNTGELFF.

The rearrangement joins TRBV24-1 to TRBJ2-1; 12 positions agree with TRBD1. Trimming at V came to 0 bases and at J to 8 bases, leaving 4 bases not matched to a gene. The CDR3 extends over 16 amino acids. Germline CDR1 and CDR2: KGHDR and SFDVKD. This CDR3 reads CATSDLPGQGAYEQFF. CDR3 DNA: TGTGCCACCAGTGATTTGCCGGGACAGGGGGCCTATGAGCAGTTCTTC.

The V and J genes are TRBV5-6 and TRBJ1-1; TRBD1 aligns across 9 bases. The CDR3 covers 15 residues. Trimming at V came to 5 bases and at J to 5 bases, leaving 10 bases not matched to a gene. Germline V gene data show CDR1 as SGHDT and CDR2 as YYEEEE. DNA for the CDR3: TGTGCCAGCAGGGGGACAGGGACGGTAAGGACTGAAGCTTTCTTT. This translates into CASRGTGTVRTEAFF.

This clone was detected a few times. The chain links TRBV5-4 to TRBJ1-4; D is uncertain. The CDR3 spans 13 residues. Germline values: CDR1 SGHNT, CDR2 YYREEE (reference sequence). V was pared by 5 bases and J by 4 bases, with 9 bases between. In DNA form, the CDR3 reads TGTGCCAGCAGTGCCTCCAGTAATGAAAAACTGTTTTTT. Translation: CASSASSNEKLFF.

J is TRBJ1-3 and V is TRBV28; D remains ambiguous. The CDR3 loop spans 12 amino acids. Trimming shortened V by 6 bases and J by 4 bases, and 7 bases separated the two germline ends. Germline CDR1 reads MDHEN; CDR2 reads SYDVKM. The CDR3 protein is CASRAGGNTIYF. As DNA, the CDR3 is TGTGCCAGCAGGGCGGGGGGAAACACCATATATTTT.

This chain uses TRBV5-5 with TRBJ2-3, with a weak D call TRBD2 (5 bases). The CDR3 spans 16 residues. Germline lookup yields CDR1 SGHKS and CDR2 YYEKEE (reference sequence). Trimming left V 4 bases short and J 2 bases short, with 17 bases between. The CDR3 nucleotides read TGTGCCAGCAGCCTCTTACCCCCTAGCCCCACAGATACGCAGTATTTT. Translated, it gives CASSLLPPSPTDTQYF.

This chain uses TRBV25-1 with TRBJ2-5; 7 bases line up with TRBD1. V gave up 3 bases and J gave up 3 bases; unmatched junction bases: 7. CDR1 is MGHDK, CDR2 SYGVNS, per germline. CDR3 length: 15 residues. In DNA form, the CDR3 reads TGTGCCAGCAGTGACAGGGACAGAATAGAAGAGACCCAGTACTTC. Encoded protein: CASSDRDRIEETQYF.

Here the CDR3 DNA reads TGTGCCAGCAGCGTAGCGTCGGAGATCCAGTATGGCTACACCTTC. Protein: CASSVASEIQYGYTF. The chain links TRBV9 to TRBJ1-2; no clear D. This CDR3 has 15 residues. V shed 0 bases and J shed 5 bases, with 14 bases lying between them. CDR1 is SGDLS and CDR2 is YYNGEE in the germline V gene.

The chain couples TRBV24-1 to TRBJ1-6; possibly TRBD1 for D (6 bases). This CDR3 is 13 amino acids long. Germline-derived CDR1 and CDR2 are KGHDR and SFDVKD. Trimming shortened V by 5 bases and J by 7 bases, and 8 bases separated the two germline ends. CDR3 coding DNA: TGTGCCACCAGTGGCAGGGGAAATTCACCCCTCCACTTT. Protein sequence: CATSGRGNSPLHF.